This is a list of T cell receptor beta chains from one sample in a study of OX40 agonist ivuxolimab in advanced cancers. Generated by immunoSEQ multiplex PCR, the TCRdb table keeps only in-frame clones and is missing some. The sample carries some 30,000 clones, about 83% recorded once. The source was CD4+ or CD8+ T cells sorted from blood, collected in a trial of the OX40 agonist ivuxolimab. These receptors were taken from an adult with an advanced solid tumor such as melanoma, head and neck, liver or kidney cancer. The CDR3 runs from the conserved cysteine through the conserved F or W. The D gene is left open where the match is weak. Rows give clone size only sometimes, using once, few, many, or a class for an expanded clone.

J: TRBJ2-7
V: TRBV2
size: NA
length: 15
D: TRBD2
DNA: TGTGCCAGCACCCCCGGACTAGCGGGTAGTTACGAGCAGTACTTC
CDR3: CASTPGLAGSYEQYF

J: TRBJ2-7
V: TRBV7-2
size: NA
length: 14
D: NA
DNA: TGTGCCAGCAGCCCCGGGACAGCCTGGGGAGGGCAGTACTTC
CDR3: CASSPGTAWGGQYF

J: TRBJ2-7
V: TRBV9
size: NA
length: 15
D: NA
DNA: TGTGCCAGCAGCGTAGGCGGGGATAGCTCCTACGAGCAGTACTTC
CDR3: CASSVGGDSSYEQYF

J: TRBJ1-2
V: TRBV7-3
size: NA
length: 16
D: NA
DNA: TGTGCCAGCAGCTTAACGGGGGGCGTCGCTAACTATGGCTACACCTTC
CDR3: CASSLTGGVANYGYTF

J: TRBJ2-7
V: TRBV15
size: NA
length: 12
D: NA
DNA: TGTGCCACCAGCAGAAATAACTACGAGCAGTACTTC
CDR3: CATSRNNYEQYF

J: TRBJ1-2
V: TRBV9
size: NA
length: 13
D: NA
DNA: TGTGCCAGCAGCGTAGTGGACAGCTATGGCTACACCTTC
CDR3: CASSVVDSYGYTF

J: TRBJ2-5
V: TRBV7-7
size: NA
length: 14
D: TRBD2
DNA: TGTGCTAGCAGCTCGAGACCGGGGGGGGCGACCCAGTACTTC
CDR3: CASSSRPGGATQYF

J: TRBJ1-4
V: TRBV9
size: NA
length: 15
D: TRBD1
DNA: TGTGCCAGCAGCGAGACAGGGGCGGGGGATGAAAAACTGTTTTTT
CDR3: CASSETGAGDEKLFF

J: TRBJ2-3
V: TRBV5-1
size: NA
length: 17
D: TRBD2
DNA: TGCGCCAGCAGCCTACGACTAGCGGGGGGCAGCACAGATACGCAGTATTTT
CDR3: CASSLRLAGGSTDTQYF

J: TRBJ2-1
V: TRBV11-2
size: once
length: 15
D: NA
DNA: TGTGCCAGCAGCTACTACAGGGAGATCTACAATGAGCAGTTCTTC
CDR3: CASSYYREIYNEQFF